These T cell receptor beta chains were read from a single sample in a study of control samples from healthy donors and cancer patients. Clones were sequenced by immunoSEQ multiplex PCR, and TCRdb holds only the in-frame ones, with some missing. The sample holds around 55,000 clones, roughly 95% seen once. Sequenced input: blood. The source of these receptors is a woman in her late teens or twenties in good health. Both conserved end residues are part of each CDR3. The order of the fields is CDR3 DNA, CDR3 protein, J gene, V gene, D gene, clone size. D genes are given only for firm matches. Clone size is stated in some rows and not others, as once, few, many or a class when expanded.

CDR3 DNA: TGTGCCAGCAGTGAGGGACTAACTCGTTACAATGAGCAGTTCTTC; CDR3 protein: CASSEGLTRYNEQFF; J gene: TRBJ2-1; V gene: TRBV2; D gene: TRBD2; clone size: NA
CDR3 DNA: TGTGCCACCAGTGAGTCTAGCAGTTACTACAATGAGCAGTTCTTC; CDR3 protein: CATSESSSYYNEQFF; J gene: TRBJ2-1; V gene: TRBV24-1; D gene: NA; clone size: NA
CDR3 DNA: TGTGCCAGCAGTTCCCGGGACTTAGCCGGGGAGCTGTTTTTT; CDR3 protein: CASSSRDLAGELFF; J gene: TRBJ2-2; V gene: TRBV6-6; D gene: NA; clone size: NA
CDR3 DNA: TGTGCCAGTACTGGACAGGGGAGGGGGCAGCCCCAGCATTTT; CDR3 protein: CASTGQGRGQPQHF; J gene: TRBJ1-5; V gene: TRBV19; D gene: TRBD1; clone size: NA
CDR3 DNA: TGTGCCAGCAGACGTCTGGGGACAAGCATTTACGAGCAGTACTTC; CDR3 protein: CASRRLGTSIYEQYF; J gene: TRBJ2-7; V gene: TRBV5-4; D gene: NA; clone size: NA
CDR3 DNA: TGTGCCAGCAGCTTTGGACAGTCGGAAGCTTTCTTT; CDR3 protein: CASSFGQSEAFF; J gene: TRBJ1-1; V gene: TRBV11-2; D gene: NA; clone size: NA
CDR3 DNA: TGTGCCAGCAGAACGGGGGGGCCAGCAGATACGCAGTATTTT; CDR3 protein: CASRTGGPADTQYF; J gene: TRBJ2-3; V gene: TRBV21-1; D gene: NA; clone size: NA
CDR3 DNA: TGTGCCAGCAGTGAGCAGGGTATCTACAATGAGCAGTTCTTC; CDR3 protein: CASSEQGIYNEQFF; J gene: TRBJ2-1; V gene: TRBV2; D gene: NA; clone size: NA
CDR3 DNA: TGCGCCAGCTTCCTCCGGGGGGGCGGGGGCCACGAGCAGTACTTC; CDR3 protein: CASFLRGGGGHEQYF; J gene: TRBJ2-7; V gene: TRBV10-1; D gene: TRBD2; clone size: NA
CDR3 DNA: TGTGCCAGCAGTTCTGCTTTGGGGGACCTAGCCAAAAACATTCAGTACTTC; CDR3 protein: CASSSALGDLAKNIQYF; J gene: TRBJ2-4; V gene: TRBV27; D gene: NA; clone size: NA
CDR3 DNA: TGTGCCAGTAGTCCGAGGACACCTGGGGTCGCGAACACTGAAGCTTTCTTT; CDR3 protein: CASSPRTPGVANTEAFF; J gene: TRBJ1-1; V gene: TRBV19; D gene: NA; clone size: NA
CDR3 DNA: TGTGCCAGCAGCTTAGAGGGGCCGAACACTGAAGCTTTCTTT; CDR3 protein: CASSLEGPNTEAFF; J gene: TRBJ1-1; V gene: TRBV7-9; D gene: NA; clone size: once
CDR3 DNA: TGTGCCAGCAGCCCGACAGGGGTGGGCTCACCCCTCCACTTT; CDR3 protein: CASSPTGVGSPLHF; J gene: TRBJ1-6; V gene: TRBV7-9; D gene: TRBD1; clone size: once